This T cell receptor beta chain was recovered during a study of cytomegalovirus exposure and HLA in healthy donors. TCRdb's table, derived via immunoSEQ multiplex PCR, lists solely in-frame clones and lacks some. The data contain around 250,000 clones, around 90% of them seen just once; the ten biggest clones take up under 0.4%. Germline V gives CDR1 SGHKS, CDR2 YYEKEE (reference sequence). Trimming removed 5 bases from V and 1 base from J; junction bases left unmatched: 5. The CDR3 has 14 amino acids. This clone was recorded a few times. The origin of this receptor is a woman under 30 in good health and CMV-seronegative. Sequenced sample: PBMCs. The gene calls are TRBV5-5 and TRBJ1-1; 7 bases are shared with TRBD1. The chain's CDR3 is CASSQRGQNTEAFF. The CDR3 region has the DNA TGTGCCAGCAGTCAAAGGGGGCAGAACACTGAAGCTTTCTTT.